The next 17 T cell receptor beta chains were all read from a single sample in a study of CD4+ T cells in melanoma. The table came from immunoSEQ multiplex PCR; TCRdb's copy has only in-frame clones and leaves some out. The repertoire includes some 110,000 clones, about 90% of them detected once, and roughly 3.5% sits in the top ten. The sequencing input was peripheral blood. These receptors were collected from a human donor with melanoma.

Of note for this clone: This CDR3 is also generated by other DNA sequences in the sample. CDR3: CASSLGGRETQYF. CDR3 sequence (DNA): TGCGCCAGCAGCTTGGGAGGGCGTGAGACCCAGTACTTC. The chain couples TRBV5-1 to TRBJ2-5; weak D call: TRBD2 (5 bases). V was shortened by 0 bases and J by 5 bases, with 8 bases between the two germline ends. The germline V gene encodes CDR1 SGHRS and CDR2 YFSETQ. The CDR3 has 13 amino acids. Looking up the rest from reference TRBV5-1 and TRBJ2-5 gives the full variable domain: KAGVTQTPRYLIKTRGQQVTLSCSPISGHRSVSWYQQTPGQGLQFLFEYFSETQRNKGNFPGRFSGRQFSNSRSEMNVSTLELGDSALYLCASSLGGRETQYFGPGTRLLVL.

The CDR3 region is CASSPSASNYGYTF. CDR3 sequence (DNA): TGTGCCAGCAGTCCGTCAGCCTCTAACTATGGCTACACCTTC. The J gene is TRBJ1-2, the V gene TRBV2; D is undetermined. This CDR3 contains 14 residues. Trimming took 5 bases from V and 0 from J, leaving 10 bases between them. CDR1 and CDR2 from the germline V gene are SNHLY and FYNNEI.

The chain couples TRBV14 to TRBJ2-5; D might be TRBD2 (6 bases). CDR1 and CDR2 (germline): SGHDN, FVKESK. Trimming shortened V by 1 base and J by 7 bases, and 10 bases separated the two germline ends. CDR3 length equals 13 residues. Written as DNA, the CDR3 is TGTGCCAGCAGCCAAGTGGGGGGTGCGACCCAGTACTTC. Its protein product is CASSQVGGATQYF. Full variable domain (rest looked up from reference TRBV14 and TRBJ2-5): EAGVTQFPSHSVIEKGQTVTLRCDPISGHDNLYWYRRVMGKEIKFLLHFVKESKQDESGMPNNRFLAERTGGTYSTLKVQPAELEDSGVYFCASSQVGGATQYFGPGTRLLVL.

The rearrangement links TRBV29-1 to TRBJ2-3; unclear D gene. This CDR3 spans 11 amino acids. V dropped 8 bases and J dropped 0 bases, with 6 bases sitting between them. Germline CDR1 is SQVTM and CDR2 is ANQGSEA. The CDR3 is CSITSTDTQYF. CDR3 sequence (DNA): TGCAGCATAACTAGCACAGATACGCAGTATTTT.

This chain uses TRBV5-8 with TRBJ1-2; 9 bases line up with TRBD1. Trimming removed 3 bases from V and 4 bases from J; junction bases left unmatched: 7. CDR3 size: 15 residues. Germline V CDR1 and CDR2: SGHTS, YDEGEE. The CDR3 protein is CASSSSGQGTYGYTF. The CDR3 region has the DNA TGTGCCAGCAGCTCTTCGGGACAGGGCACCTATGGCTACACCTTC.

V is TRBV6-6 and J is TRBJ2-5; 12 positions match TRBD2. Losses at the gene ends were 6 bases for V and 4 bases for J; bases not matched to a gene: 3. The germline gives CDR1 MNHNY, CDR2 SVGAGI (reference sequence). The CDR3 is 14 residues long. The CDR3 sequence is CASRPTSGGETQYF. Here the CDR3 DNA reads TGTGCCAGCAGGCCGACTAGCGGGGGAGAGACCCAGTACTTC.

The chain has TRBV7-3 and TRBJ2-3, with 7 bases fitting TRBD1. The CDR3 covers 13 residues. The germline gives CDR1 SGHTA, CDR2 FQGTGA. Losses at the gene ends were 5 bases for V and 11 bases for J; bases not matched to a gene: 10. CDR3 nucleotide sequence: TGTGCCAGCAGCGCCAACAGGGGTTCCGAGCAGTATTTT. It translates to CASSANRGSEQYF.

V gene TRBV6-5 combines with J gene TRBJ1-2; a possible D gene is TRBD1 (6 bases). CDR3 size: 15 residues. Germline V gene lookup returns CDR1 MNHEY and CDR2 SVGAGI. V lost 2 bases, J lost 4 bases, and 14 bases lay in between. CDR3 sequence (DNA): TGTGCCAGCAGTTACAAGGGTACAGGGACCTATGGCTACACCTTC. Protein sequence: CASSYKGTGTYGYTF.

This clone came up once. This sequence joins TRBV7-9 and TRBJ1-2; D ambiguous. CDR1 SEHNR and CDR2 FQNEAQ come from the germline V gene (reference sequence). This CDR3 has 12 residues. V was clipped by 2 bases and J by 3 bases, with 4 bases between them. This CDR3 is CASSLKDYGYTF. The DNA for the CDR3 is TGTGCCAGCAGCTTAAAGGACTATGGCTACACCTTC.

The rearrangement links TRBV7-2 to TRBJ1-4; 10 nucleotides agree with TRBD1. This CDR3 contains 14 residues. Trimming took 5 bases from V and 8 from J; bases not matched to a gene: 5. Germline CDR1 and CDR2: SGHTA and FQGNSA. In DNA form, the CDR3 reads TGTGCCAGCAGCCGGGACAGGGGTCGAGAAAAACTGTTTTTT. Protein sequence: CASSRDRGREKLFF.

The chain combines TRBV5-5 with TRBJ2-5; D unclear. Germline V gene sequence: CDR1 SGHKS, CDR2 YYEKEE (reference sequence). V lost 0 bases and J lost 1, with 4 bases in between. The CDR3 loop spans 13 amino acids. CDR3 in DNA: TGTGCCAGCAGCTTGGCCAGCCAAGAGACCCAGTACTTC. Translating gives CASSLASQETQYF.

This chain joins TRBV30 and TRBJ1-6; 7 bases are shared with TRBD1. The germline V gene has CDR1 GTSNPN and CDR2 SVGIG (reference sequence). The CDR3 is 13 amino acids. Trimming cost V 5 bases and J 13 bases; bases outside gene matches: 11. CDR3 in amino acids: CAWSFARGGPLHF. The CDR3 DNA reads as TGTGCCTGGTCCTTCGCCAGGGGGGGGCCCCTCCACTTT.

This chain connects TRBV11-3 to TRBJ1-1; 8 bases agree with TRBD1. V gave up 5 bases and J gave up 3 bases; unmatched junction bases: 14. Germline V gene sequence: CDR1 SGHNT, CDR2 YENEEA. The CDR3 consists of 17 residues. The CDR3 sequence: CASSATSGTGVYTEAFF. The CDR3 nucleotides are TGTGCCAGCAGCGCCACCTCCGGGACAGGTGTTTACACTGAAGCTTTCTTT.

This clone was found a few times. The rearrangement links TRBV5-1 to TRBJ2-7; TRBD1 is a possible D gene (5 bases). This CDR3 is built from 15 residues. Trimming left V 3 bases short and J 3 bases short, with 16 bases between. Germline values: CDR1 SGHRS, CDR2 YFSETQ. CDR3 residues: CASSSARGSFYEQYF. CDR3 nucleotide sequence: TGCGCCAGCAGCTCGGCTAGGGGTAGTTTCTACGAGCAGTACTTC.

This chain joins TRBV28 and TRBJ1-2; D unclear. The germline V gene has CDR1 MDHEN and CDR2 SYDVKM. Trimming cost V 1 base and J 3 bases, with 6 bases left between them. CDR3 length: 13 residues. The chain's CDR3 is CASSLSSYYGYTF. Written as DNA, the CDR3 is TGTGCCAGCAGTTTATCATCCTACTATGGCTACACCTTC.

The V call is TRBV9, the J call TRBJ1-1; D gene ambiguous. This CDR3 is built from 15 residues. Trimming took 0 bases from V and 1 from J, leaving 10 bases between them. Germline V gene data show CDR1 as SGDLS and CDR2 as YYNGEE. The CDR3 DNA is TGTGCCAGCAGCGTAGATAACCTGAGGAACACTGAAGCTTTCTTT. Translating it yields CASSVDNLRNTEAFF.

This chain connects TRBV7-2 to TRBJ2-1; D could derive from TRBD1 or TRBD2 (5 bases each). Trimming left V 6 bases short and J 4 bases short, with 19 bases between. CDR3 length: 16 residues. The germline V gene has CDR1 SGHTA and CDR2 FQGNSA. The CDR3 bases are TGTGCCAGCAGTAAGGACAACGGACTGGAGTACAATGAGCAGTTCTTC. Its protein is CASSKDNGLEYNEQFF.